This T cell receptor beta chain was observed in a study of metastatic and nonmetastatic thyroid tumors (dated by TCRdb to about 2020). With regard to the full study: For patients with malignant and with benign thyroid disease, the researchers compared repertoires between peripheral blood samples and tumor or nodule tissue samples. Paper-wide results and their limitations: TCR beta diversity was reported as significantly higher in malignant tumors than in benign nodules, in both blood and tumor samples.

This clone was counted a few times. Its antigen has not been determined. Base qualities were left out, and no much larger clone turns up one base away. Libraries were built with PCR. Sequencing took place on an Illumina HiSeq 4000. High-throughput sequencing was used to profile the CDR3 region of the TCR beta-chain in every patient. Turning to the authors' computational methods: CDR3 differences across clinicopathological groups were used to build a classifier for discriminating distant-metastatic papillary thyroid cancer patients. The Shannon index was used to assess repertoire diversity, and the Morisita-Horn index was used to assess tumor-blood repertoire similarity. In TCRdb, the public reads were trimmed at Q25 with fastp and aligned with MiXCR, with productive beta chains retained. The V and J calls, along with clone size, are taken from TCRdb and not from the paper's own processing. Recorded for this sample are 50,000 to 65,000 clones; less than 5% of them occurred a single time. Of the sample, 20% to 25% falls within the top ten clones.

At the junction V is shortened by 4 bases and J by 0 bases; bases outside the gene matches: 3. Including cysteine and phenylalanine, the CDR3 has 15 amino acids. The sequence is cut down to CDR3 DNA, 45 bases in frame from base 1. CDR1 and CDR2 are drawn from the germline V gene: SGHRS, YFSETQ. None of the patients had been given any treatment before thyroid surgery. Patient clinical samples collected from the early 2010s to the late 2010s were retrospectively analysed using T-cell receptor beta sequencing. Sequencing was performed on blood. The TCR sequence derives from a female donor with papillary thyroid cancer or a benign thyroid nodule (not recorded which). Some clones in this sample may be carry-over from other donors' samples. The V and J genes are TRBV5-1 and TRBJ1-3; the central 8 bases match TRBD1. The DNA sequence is TGCGCCAGCAGCCCGGACAGGGTCTCTGGAAACACCATATATTTT. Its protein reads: CASSPDRVSGNTIYF.